Here is one T cell receptor beta chain with its context. Its antigen is unknown. The method was immunoSEQ multiplex PCR; TCRdb's version includes in-frame clones alone and lacks a portion of them. The table includes roughly 350,000 clones, about 89% detected once. The CDR3 contains 13 residues. Between the trimmed V and J ends, which lost 0 bases and 5 bases, there was a span of 9 bases. The germline gives CDR1 SGHRS, CDR2 YFSETQ. The sample belongs to a study of Ad26.COV2.S vaccination and SARS-CoV-2 variants. Study-wide background: As a participant in COV1001, the donor was in the Ad26.COV2.S trial arm. The study, taken as a whole, reports: Post-vaccination breadth of spike-specific CD8+ and CD4+ T cell responses was reportedly substantial.

Treatment described: about 20 received Ad26.COV2.S at low or high dose, single or two shots; 5 received placebo; per-sample allocation not given. It was on day 63 after the first vaccine or placebo injection that samples were taken. The TCR originated in a person aged 18-65 years who received the Ad26.COV2.S COVID-19 vaccine or a placebo. This chain links TRBV5-1 with TRBJ2-7, with no clear D. The sample consisted of peripheral blood, taken in a trial of Ad26.COV2.S vaccine versus placebo. The CDR3 region has the DNA TGCGCCAGCAGCTTGGAGATCGATCACGAGCAGTACTTC. Protein sequence: CASSLEIDHEQYF. Complete variable domain (other parts from reference TRBV5-1 and TRBJ2-7): KAGVTQTPRYLIKTRGQQVTLSCSPISGHRSVSWYQQTPGQGLQFLFEYFSETQRNKGNFPGRFSGRQFSNSRSEMNVSTLELGDSALYLCASSLEIDHEQYFGPGTRLTVT.